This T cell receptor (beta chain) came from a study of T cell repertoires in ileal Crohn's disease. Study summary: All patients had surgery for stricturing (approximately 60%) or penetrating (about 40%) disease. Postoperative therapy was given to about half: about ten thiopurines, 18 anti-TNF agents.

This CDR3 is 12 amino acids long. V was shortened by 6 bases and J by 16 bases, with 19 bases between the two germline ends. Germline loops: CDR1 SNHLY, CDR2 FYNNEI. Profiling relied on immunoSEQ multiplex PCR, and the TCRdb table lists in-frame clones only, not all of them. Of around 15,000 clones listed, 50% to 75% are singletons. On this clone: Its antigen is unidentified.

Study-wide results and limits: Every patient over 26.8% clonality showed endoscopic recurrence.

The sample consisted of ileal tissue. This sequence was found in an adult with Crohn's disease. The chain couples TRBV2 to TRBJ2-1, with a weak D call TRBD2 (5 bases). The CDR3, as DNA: TGTGCCAGCAGCGCCCTTTCGGGAATAGGCTTCTTC. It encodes CASSALSGIGFF.